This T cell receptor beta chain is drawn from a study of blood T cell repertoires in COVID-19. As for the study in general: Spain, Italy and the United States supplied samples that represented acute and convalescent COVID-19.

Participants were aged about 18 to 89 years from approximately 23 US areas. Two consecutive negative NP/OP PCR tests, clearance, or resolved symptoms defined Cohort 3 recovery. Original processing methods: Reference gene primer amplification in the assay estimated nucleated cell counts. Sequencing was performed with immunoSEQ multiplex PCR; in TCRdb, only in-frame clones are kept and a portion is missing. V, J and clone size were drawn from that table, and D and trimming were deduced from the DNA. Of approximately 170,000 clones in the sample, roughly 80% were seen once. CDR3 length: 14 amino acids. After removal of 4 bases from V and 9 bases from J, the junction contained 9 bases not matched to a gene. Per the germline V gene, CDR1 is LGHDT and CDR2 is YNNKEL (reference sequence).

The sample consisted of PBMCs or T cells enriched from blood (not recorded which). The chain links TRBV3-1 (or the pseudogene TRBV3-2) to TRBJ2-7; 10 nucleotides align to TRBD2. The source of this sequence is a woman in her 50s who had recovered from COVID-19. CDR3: CASSPASGGTRQYF. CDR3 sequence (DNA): TGTGCCAGCAGCCCTGCTAGCGGGGGTACCCGGCAGTACTTC.